This TCR beta chain emerged from a study of naive and memory T cell subsets. A note on this clonotype: What it recognizes is unknown.

Sequential positive selection took CD4 T cells first, then CD8 T cells. Whole-study results and caveats: The power law exponent of TCR abundance differed between naive and memory cells. Activation and differentiation may alter RNA-based TCR counts. Naive repertoires, especially CD8, held a few larger clonotypes, possibly memory cells re-expressing CD45RA.

An equimolar mix of two oligonucleotides served as the beta constant-region primer for TRBC1 and TRBC2. The ligated cDNA underwent four PCR rounds using SP2 and nested alpha and beta constant-region primers. TCRdb reprocessed the UMI-ligation and nested PCR reads with MiXCR, giving one entry per CDR3 protein. Of roughly 83,000 distinct CDR3 sequences listed, around 11% are singletons. This clonotype originated in a human donor in good health. Sequencing input: naive CD4+ T cells from blood.

CDR3 in amino acids: CASRSGTSVIETQYF. DNA of the CDR3: TGTGCCAGCAGATCCGGGACTAGCGTAATAGAGACCCAGTACTTC. The chain joins TRBV6-2 or TRBV6-3 to TRBJ2-5; 10 nucleotides agree with TRBD2. Trimming at V came to 6 bases and at J to 4 bases, leaving 8 bases not matched to a gene. The CDR3 length is 15 residues. Germline assignment: CDR1 MNHEY and CDR2 SVGEGT.